These 30 T cell receptor beta chains were sequenced from one sample in a study of spatial heterogeneity in lung cancer. Time point here: sample taken at primary tumor resection. These receptors have no known antigen. Study conclusions and caveats: Counts that tracked tumor mutation counts were those of expanded intratumoral alpha and beta TCRs.

Each CDR3 protein is one row after TCRdb ran MiXCR on the 5' RACE reads. The sample holds about 11,000 distinct CDR3 sequences, 7.9% seen once. Specimen: lung tumor tissue, collected at surgery. The receptors come from a female donor with early-stage non-small cell lung cancer.

A note on this clonotype: This beta chain is a stray sequence in a library constructed for alpha chains; its clone size is not meaningful. The CDR3 region is CASSQVSGTEGVGEKLFF. The CDR3 DNA reads TGTGCCAGCAGCCAAGTCTCTGGGACCGAGGGGGTCGGTGAAAAACTGTTTTTT. The chain recombines TRBV3-1 with TRBJ1-4; possibly TRBD1 for D (6 bases). V lost 1 base, J lost 7 bases, and 22 bases lay in between. Germline V lookup: CDR1 LGHDT, CDR2 YNNKEL (reference sequence). This CDR3 is built from 18 residues.

On this clonotype: The library was prepared for alpha chains; this beta chain is a stray read, so its frequency means little. The rearrangement uses TRBV20-1 and TRBJ1-4; D is perhaps TRBD1 (5 bases). The CDR3 extends over 12 amino acids. With 6 bases removed from V and 4 bases from J, the gap between germline ends came to 9 bases. Germline lookup yields CDR1 DFQATT and CDR2 SNEGSKA (reference sequence). CDR3 region: CSASRDNEKLFF. The CDR3 nucleotides read TGCAGTGCAAGCAGGGATAATGAAAAACTGTTTTTT.

Comment on this clonotype: A library made for alpha chains picked up this beta chain off target, so its size means little. The chain couples TRBV12-5 to TRBJ2-5; D call uncertain. The CDR3 spans 13 residues. V gave up 3 bases and J gave up 6 bases, with 11 bases separating them. CDR1 and CDR2 from the germline V gene are LGHNT and FRNRAP. CDR3 DNA sequence: TGTGCTAGTGGTTTTGCAGGCAGCAAGACCCAGTACTTC. Translated, it gives CASGFAGSKTQYF.

This clonotype turned up a few times. A library prepared for alpha chains yielded this beta chain as an off-target read; its size is of little meaning. The chain carries TRBV6-2 or TRBV6-3 and TRBJ1-1; 8 nucleotides agree with TRBD1. J gave up 0 bases and V 6 bases, and 3 bases lay outside the gene matches. The CDR3 is 14 residues long. CDR1 is MNHEY, CDR2 SVGEGT, per germline. Written as DNA, the CDR3 is TGTGCCAGCAGGGACAGGGTCATGAACACTGAAGCTTTCTTT. Translated, it gives CASRDRVMNTEAFF.

Ten or more counts support this clonotype. The library was designed around alpha chains, so this beta chain is a stray read whose abundance carries little weight. The chain carries TRBV7-9 and TRBJ2-2; D unresolved. Germline V gene sequence: CDR1 SEHNR, CDR2 FQNEAQ (reference sequence). This CDR3 is 15 amino acids long. Trimming left V 3 bases short and J 5 bases short, with 13 bases between. DNA for the CDR3: TGTGCCAGCAGCTTCCGTGTTGGCGGAACCGGGGAGCTGTTTTTT. Protein product: CASSFRVGGTGELFF.

This clonotype is labeled as medium-sized (0.01 to 0.1%). In a library made to pick up alpha chains, this beta chain is a stray read with a size that means little. V gene TRBV3-1 combines with J gene TRBJ1-6; weak D call: TRBD1 (6 bases). V lost 0 bases and J lost 10, with 16 bases in between. The CDR3 totals 16 residues. CDR1 and CDR2 from the germline V gene are LGHDT and YNNKEL (reference sequence). The CDR3 here is CASSQDSNRVGSPLHF. For the CDR3, the DNA is TGTGCCAGCAGCCAAGACTCTAACAGGGTTGGATCACCCCTCCACTTT.

This clonotype was counted ten times or more. With the library built for alpha chains, this beta chain is off target and its frequency is not meaningful. The J gene is TRBJ2-5, the V gene TRBV6-2 or TRBV6-3; 9 nucleotides line up with TRBD2. CDR3 size: 18 residues. J lost 5 bases, V lost 0 bases, and 13 bases had no gene match. Germline CDR1 reads MNHEY; CDR2 reads SVGEGT. The DNA of the CDR3 is TGTGCCAGCAGTTACTCTTCGGCAAGCGGGGGGCCCACGGAGACCCAGTACTTC. Translated, it gives CASSYSSASGGPTETQYF.

This clonotype appeared many times. This beta chain was picked up by a library intended for alpha chains and is off target, so its count carries little meaning. The chain uses TRBV27 and TRBJ2-2, with TRBD1 matching over 7 bases. The CDR3 has 16 residues. The V gene's germline CDR1 is MNHEY and CDR2 SMNVEV (reference sequence). J lost 4 bases, V lost 2 bases, and 7 bases had no gene match. CDR3 loop: CASSLERPGGTGELFF. The CDR3 nucleotides are TGTGCCAGCAGTTTAGAGCGGCCAGGGGGCACCGGGGAGCTGTTTTTT.

In its sample, this clonotype was seen a few times. Little can be read into the size of this beta chain, an off-target read in a library designed for alpha chains. The V call is TRBV3-1, the J call TRBJ2-2; TRBD2 matches 11 bases. CDR1 and CDR2 (germline): LGHDT, YNNKEL (reference sequence). Unmatched junction bases numbered 12, after V lost 1 base and J lost 5 bases. This CDR3 comprises 19 residues. The CDR3 sequence is CASSQVIPTSGARTGELFF. DNA for the CDR3: TGTGCCAGCAGCCAAGTTATCCCGACTAGCGGGGCGAGAACCGGGGAGCTGTTTTTT.

This clonotype was counted at least ten times. The library was built for alpha chains, so this beta chain is an off-target read and its size means little. The gene calls are TRBV10-3 and TRBJ1-2, with TRBD1 matching 11 bases. The J segment lost 2 bases and the V segment lost 9 bases, leaving 5 bases of the junction unmatched. This CDR3 has 14 amino acids. The germline gives CDR1 ENHRY, CDR2 SYGVKD. The chain's CDR3 is CAIGQGAPNYGYTF. For the CDR3, the DNA is TGTGCCATAGGACAGGGGGCGCCGAACTATGGCTACACCTTC.

Notes on this clonotype: Little can be read into the size of this beta chain, an off-target read in a library designed for alpha chains. V and J are TRBV11-1 and TRBJ2-5; possibly TRBD1 or TRBD2 for D (5 bases each). CDR3 size: 14 residues. Trimming removed 5 bases from V and 4 bases from J, with 14 bases in between. Germline-derived CDR1 and CDR2 are SGHAT and FQDESV (reference sequence). The CDR3 bases are TGTGCCAGCAGCGCGGGCCTGGGGGTAGAGACCCAGTACTTC. Its protein product is CASSAGLGVETQYF.

This clonotype was detected many times. Within a library made for alpha chains, this beta chain is off target, and its count is uninformative. The chain recombines TRBV14 with TRBJ1-1; D is uncertain. The V and J ends lost 0 bases and 1 base respectively, with 9 bases between them. Germline loops: CDR1 SGHDN, CDR2 FVKESK. The CDR3 is 15 residues long. The CDR3 nucleotides read TGTGCCAGCAGCCAAGATAGTGGACCGAACACTGAAGCTTTCTTT. Translation: CASSQDSGPNTEAFF.

Many counts were recorded for this clonotype. This beta chain turned up in a library designed for alpha chains; as an off-target read, its abundance says little. This rearrangement joins TRBV20-1 to TRBJ1-4, with D possibly being TRBD1 (5 bases). CDR1 is DFQATT and CDR2 is SNEGSKA in the germline V gene (reference sequence). Trimming took 3 bases from V and 8 from J, leaving 16 bases between them. The CDR3 runs to 14 residues. CDR3 loop: CSAREGGGYEKLFF. CDR3 bases: TGCAGTGCTAGGGAAGGCGGGGGGTACGAAAAACTGTTTTTT.

This clonotype was picked up many times. Since it is a stray read in a library aimed at alpha chains, this beta chain has a size that is not meaningful. This sequence joins TRBV5-1 and TRBJ2-7; no reliable D call. Trimming pared 0 bases from V and 2 bases from J, leaving 9 bases between. The CDR3 is 14 amino acids. The germline V gene encodes CDR1 SGHRS and CDR2 YFSETQ. CDR3 nucleotide sequence: TGCGCCAGCAGCTTGGACAGAGCTACCTACGAGCAGTACTTC. Its translation is CASSLDRATYEQYF.

This clonotype showed up just a few times. Since the library was made to target alpha chains, this beta chain is a stray read and its abundance is not meaningful. The gene calls are TRBV7-9 and TRBJ2-7, with unresolved D. Per germline, CDR1 SEHNR and CDR2 FQNEAQ (reference sequence). The V end was cut by 2 bases, the J end by 7 bases, with 9 bases between. The CDR3 is 12 residues long. The CDR3 nucleotides read TGTGCCAGCAGCTTATCAGCCAGAGAGCAGTACTTC. Residues: CASSLSAREQYF. Looking up the rest from reference TRBV7-9 and TRBJ2-7 gives the full variable domain: DTGVSQNPRHKITKRGQNVTFRCDPISEHNRLYWYRQTLGQGPEFLTYFQNEAQLEKSRLLSDRFSAERPKGSFSTLEIQRTEQGDSAMYLCASSLSAREQYFGPGTRLTVT.

Details on this clonotype: Little can be read into the size of this beta chain, an off-target read in a library designed for alpha chains. The DNA for the CDR3 is TGTGCCACCAGTGATTACAGTAGCAATCAGCCCCAGCATTTT. Residues: CATSDYSSNQPQHF. The rearrangement uses TRBV24-1 and TRBJ1-5; D is ambiguous. Per germline, CDR1 KGHDR and CDR2 SFDVKD. There are 14 residues in the CDR3. V lost 2 bases, J lost 0 bases, and 4 bases lay in between.

This clonotype is medium-sized. This beta chain is off target for a library built for alpha chains, so its abundance means little. The V and J genes are TRBV29-1 and TRBJ1-1, with D unclear. The germline CDR1 and CDR2 sequences are SQVTM and ANQGSEA. V shed 7 bases and J shed 0 bases, with 9 bases lying between them. There are 12 residues in the CDR3. CDR3 residues: CSARRLNTEAFF. The CDR3, as DNA: TGCAGCGCCAGGAGGTTGAACACTGAAGCTTTCTTT.

This clonotype has more than one count but fewer than ten. A library prepared for alpha chains yielded this beta chain as an off-target read; its size is of little meaning. V and J are TRBV30 and TRBJ2-5; no clear D. The V gene's germline CDR1 is GTSNPN and CDR2 SVGIG (reference sequence). This CDR3 region has 15 residues. V lost 4 bases, J lost 1 base, and 16 bases lay in between. The CDR3 bases are TGTGCCTGGACTCCTCAGCACGGACCCCAAGAGACCCAGTACTTC. This sequence encodes CAWTPQHGPQETQYF.

This clonotype was found many times. Within a library made for alpha chains, this beta chain is off target, and its count is uninformative. This rearrangement joins TRBV6-1 to TRBJ2-7; maybe TRBD1 (5 bases). Germline V gene data show CDR1 as MNHNS and CDR2 as SASEGT. V gave up 10 bases and J gave up 2 bases, with 9 bases separating them. This CDR3 is built from 11 residues. CDR3 in DNA: TGTGCCACTTTGGACACCTACGAGCAGTACTTC. Protein product: CATLDTYEQYF.

This clonotype was detected many times. The library was built for alpha chains, so this beta chain is an off-target read and its size means little. This chain uses TRBV25-1 with TRBJ2-7, with 7 bases that match TRBD1. CDR3 length equals 13 residues. V was pared by 2 bases and J by 6 bases, with 4 bases of the junction left unmatched. Germline V lookup: CDR1 MGHDK, CDR2 SYGVNS. CDR3 in amino acids: CASSEVGQSEQYF. For the CDR3, the DNA is TGTGCCAGCAGTGAAGTGGGACAGTCCGAGCAGTACTTC.

This clonotype has ten or more counts. This beta chain is an unintended read in a library built for alpha chains; its size means little. The V and J genes are TRBV20-1 and TRBJ1-6; D is possibly TRBD1 (5 bases). Deletions cut 5 bases from V and 5 bases from J, with 13 bases between. The CDR3 is made up of 14 amino acids. Germline V gives CDR1 DFQATT, CDR2 SNEGSKA (reference sequence). CDR3 region: CSAASGFDNSPLHF. The CDR3, as DNA: TGCAGTGCTGCCTCAGGGTTTGATAATTCACCCCTCCACTTT.

About this clonotype itself: The library was designed around alpha chains, so this beta chain is a stray read whose abundance carries little weight. The rearrangement uses TRBV27 and TRBJ1-2; D is unresolved. Looked up from germline, CDR1 is MNHEY and CDR2 is SMNVEV (reference sequence). The CDR3 runs to 15 residues. V lost 4 bases and J lost 2, with 14 bases in between. The CDR3 nucleotides are TGTGCCAGCAGTTCGGCCGGGCCCCCCAACTATGGCTACACCTTC. It translates to CASSSAGPPNYGYTF.

This clonotype was observed at least ten times. With the library built for alpha chains, this beta chain is off target and its frequency is not meaningful. The chain combines TRBV7-8 with TRBJ2-1, with D perhaps TRBD2 (6 bases). The length of the CDR3 is 13 residues. V lost 4 bases, J lost 9 bases, and 13 bases lay in between. Germline assignment: CDR1 SGHVS and CDR2 FQNEAQ. CDR3 coding DNA: TGTGCCAGCAGCTCCCCCGCGGGGTCTGAGCAGTTCTTC. It translates to CASSSPAGSEQFF.

Turning to this clonotype: This beta chain came through as a stray read in a library set up for alpha chains, and its size says little. The chain employs TRBV5-4 and TRBJ1-1; 8 bases agree with TRBD1. The V gene end was trimmed by 4 bases and the J gene end by 1 base; junction bases not matched to a gene: 6. The CDR3 has 15 amino acids. Germline CDR1 is SGHNT and CDR2 is YYREEE (reference sequence). This CDR3 reads CASSPTGEGNTEAFF. The CDR3 coding sequence is TGTGCCAGCAGCCCGACAGGGGAGGGGAACACTGAAGCTTTCTTT.

Relative to its sample, this clonotype is medium-sized. This beta chain was picked up by a library intended for alpha chains and is off target, so its count carries little meaning. The chain links TRBV11-1 to TRBJ2-1; D might be TRBD2 (6 bases). From germline, CDR1 is SGHAT and CDR2 FQDESV (reference sequence). The V end lost 2 bases, the J end lost 8 bases, and 13 bases lay between the germline ends. This CDR3 has 14 amino acids. As DNA, the CDR3 is TGTGCCAGCAGCTTAAACCGCGGGGTGCATGAGCAGTTCTTC. This codes for CASSLNRGVHEQFF.

The table lists this clonotype with many counts. The library was built for alpha chains, so this beta chain is an off-target read and its size means little. The chain is built from TRBV6-5 and TRBJ1-3, with D unresolved. V lost 2 bases and J lost 2, with 22 bases in between. CDR3 length equals 19 residues. Per the germline V gene, CDR1 is MNHEY and CDR2 is SVGAGI. The CDR3 coding sequence is TGTGCCAGCAGTTACACTCCGGGCACCCCCGGGAGTCCTGGAAACACCATATATTTT. It is translated as CASSYTPGTPGSPGNTIYF.

This clonotype was recorded at least ten times. This beta chain is a stray sequence in a library constructed for alpha chains; its clone size is not meaningful. The chain recombines TRBV7-9 with TRBJ2-1; TRBD2 matches at 11 bases. The CDR3 extends over 15 amino acids. In germline, CDR1 is SEHNR, CDR2 FQNEAQ (reference sequence). After removal of 5 bases from V and 8 bases from J, the junction contained 8 bases not matched to a gene. CDR3 bases: TGTGCCAGCAGCCCAATAGCGGGGGGGCCCGATGAGCAGTTCTTC. Translated: CASSPIAGGPDEQFF.

This clonotype appeared a few times. Being off target in a library aimed at alpha chains, this beta chain has a size of little meaning. The V and J genes are TRBV20-1 and TRBJ2-5; D not certain. Germline V lookup: CDR1 DFQATT, CDR2 SNEGSKA (reference sequence). This CDR3 spans 11 amino acids. V was clipped by 5 bases and J by 2 bases, with 6 bases between them. CDR3 residues: CSAQAQETQYF. CDR3 DNA: TGCAGTGCTCAGGCGCAAGAGACCCAGTACTTC.

A remark on this clonotype: The library was prepared for alpha chains; this beta chain is a stray read, so its frequency means little. V gene TRBV5-1 combines with J gene TRBJ2-2; TRBD1 aligns across 7 bases. The CDR3 totals 19 residues. CDR1 is SGHRS and CDR2 is YFSETQ in the germline V gene. The junction had 11 bases not matched to a gene; V was cut back by 0 bases and J by 0 bases. The CDR3 is CASSLASQSRGSNTGELFF. The CDR3 DNA reads as TGCGCCAGCAGCTTGGCGTCCCAAAGCAGGGGGTCGAACACCGGGGAGCTGTTTTTT.

This clonotype was detected ten times or more. Because this beta chain is a stray read in a library intended to capture alpha chains, its abundance should not be given much weight. V gene TRBV7-3 combines with J gene TRBJ2-1; D is undetermined. The CDR3 loop spans 14 amino acids. Per the germline V gene, CDR1 is SGHTA and CDR2 is FQGTGA. V gave up 1 base and J gave up 6 bases, with 10 bases separating them. This chain's CDR3 is CASSLIVGSNEQFF. The DNA for the CDR3 is TGTGCCAGCAGCTTAATTGTCGGTAGCAATGAGCAGTTCTTC.